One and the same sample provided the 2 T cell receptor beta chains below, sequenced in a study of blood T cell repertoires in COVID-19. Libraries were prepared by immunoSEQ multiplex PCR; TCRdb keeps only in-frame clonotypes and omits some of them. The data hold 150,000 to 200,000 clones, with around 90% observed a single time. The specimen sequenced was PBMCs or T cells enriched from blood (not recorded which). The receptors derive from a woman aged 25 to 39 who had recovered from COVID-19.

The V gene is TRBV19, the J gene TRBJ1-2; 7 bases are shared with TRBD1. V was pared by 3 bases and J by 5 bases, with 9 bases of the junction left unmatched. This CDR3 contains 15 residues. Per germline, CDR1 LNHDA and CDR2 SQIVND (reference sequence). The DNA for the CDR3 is TGTGCCAGTAGTATCGGGACAGCCTTGGGATATGGCTACACCTTC. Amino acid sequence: CASSIGTALGYGYTF.

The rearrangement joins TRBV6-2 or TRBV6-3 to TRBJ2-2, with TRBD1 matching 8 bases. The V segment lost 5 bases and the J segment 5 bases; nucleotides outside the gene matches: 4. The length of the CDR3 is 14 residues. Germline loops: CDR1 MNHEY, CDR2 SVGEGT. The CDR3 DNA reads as TGTGCCAGCAGTGTACAGGGGGGAACCGGGGAGCTGTTTTTT. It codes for CASSVQGGTGELFF.